These 25 T cell receptor beta chains were all obtained from the same sample, sequenced in a study of post-analysis software for immune sequencing data. Unique molecular identifiers were present in the TCR beta cDNA libraries. TCRdb reprocessed the PCR reads with MiXCR, giving one entry per CDR3 protein. The profile shows about 540,000 distinct CDR3 sequences, around a third of them singletons. Their antigens are not known. Study findings and constraints: Patients used roughly five TRBV segments, including TRBV5-6, TRBV5-1 and TRBV20-1, more often than controls.

Sequences were obtained from blood. The receptor set was obtained from a girl aged 2-17 years with multiple sclerosis.

The V gene is TRBV24-1, the J gene TRBJ2-1; D is unclear. Germline assignment: CDR1 KGHDR and CDR2 SFDVKD. This CDR3 is 13 amino acids long. V lost 4 bases and J lost 4, with 7 bases in between. CDR3 DNA: TGTGCCACCAGTGACCGTCCTTACAATGAGCAGTTCTTC. It specifies CATSDRPYNEQFF.

This clonotype was counted a few times. This chain joins TRBV18 and TRBJ2-3, with 8 bases lining up with TRBD1. Germline loops: CDR1 KGHSH, CDR2 LQKENI. Germline trimming cut 3 bases from V and 4 bases from J; bases unmatched to any gene: 15. The CDR3 has 18 residues. Here the CDR3 reads CASSPPLAGGNGSDTQYF. In DNA form, the CDR3 reads TGTGCCAGCTCACCCCCATTGGCAGGGGGCAACGGTTCAGATACGCAGTATTTT.

The chain has TRBV12-3 or TRBV12-4 and TRBJ2-7; TRBD1 matches at 8 bases. Germline trimming cut 5 bases from V and 0 bases from J; bases unmatched to any gene: 15. The CDR3 has 18 residues. The CDR3 region is CASSPQTGAELSSYEQYF. The CDR3, as DNA: TGTGCCAGCAGTCCCCAGACAGGGGCCGAGCTTAGCTCCTACGAGCAGTACTTC.

The J gene is TRBJ1-5, the V gene TRBV24-1; no definite D call. The CDR3 length is 12 residues. The V gene's germline CDR1 is KGHDR and CDR2 SFDVKD. V was clipped by 4 bases and J by 7 bases, with 7 bases between them. CDR3 protein: CATSDSYQPQHF. The CDR3 nucleotides are TGTGCCACCAGTGACTCCTACCAGCCCCAGCATTTT.

On this clonotype: This may be a read error: a much more frequent sequence differs by one nucleotide. V and J are TRBV20-1 and TRBJ2-7, with no clear D. Germline-derived CDR1 and CDR2 are DFQATT and SNEGSKA (reference sequence). The CDR3 totals 10 residues. This CDR3 is CSARKETQDF. CDR3 DNA sequence: TGCAGTGCTAGAAAAGAGACCCAGGACTTC.

The chain joins TRBV12-3 or TRBV12-4 to TRBJ2-1; a weak D match, TRBD1 (6 bases). The J call may be faulty, since TRBJ2-7 better matches the DNA end. The CDR3 is 14 residues long. CDR3: CASSLAGDYNEQYF. The CDR3 nucleotides are TGTGCCAGCAGTTTGGCAGGGGATTACAATGAGCAGTACTTC.

The chain links TRBV20-1 to TRBJ2-4, with D uncertain. Trimming shortened V by 6 bases and J by 0 bases, and 12 bases separated the two germline ends. Germline CDR1 reads DFQATT; CDR2 reads SNEGSKA (reference sequence). The length of the CDR3 is 14 residues. CDR3 sequence reads: CSAASQLAKNIQYF. The DNA of the CDR3 is TGCAGTGCCGCCTCTCAATTAGCCAAAAACATTCAGTACTTC.

The table lists this clonotype with a few counts. This chain joins TRBV10-3 and TRBJ2-7; D not certain. The CDR3 runs to 13 residues. The V gene lost 0 bases and the J gene lost 3 bases, with 6 bases spanning the gap. Per the germline V gene, CDR1 is ENHRY and CDR2 is SYGVKD. DNA of the CDR3: TGTGCCATCAGTGAGTCGAACAACTACGAGCAGTACTTC. It codes for CAISESNNYEQYF.

This clonotype was seen more than once but under ten times. V is TRBV7-2 and J is TRBJ2-2, with D hard to call. The CDR3 sequence is 13 residues long. Germline V lookup: CDR1 SGHTA, CDR2 FQGNSA. The V and J ends lost 0 bases and 7 bases respectively, with 6 bases between them. CDR3 DNA: TGTGCCAGCAGCTTAGCCACGGGCGGGGAGCTGTTTTTT. Encoded protein: CASSLATGGELFF.

This chain links TRBV29-1 with TRBJ2-5, with 7 nucleotides matching TRBD1. The DNA end is more similar to TRBJ2-7, so the J call may be wrong. This CDR3 has 13 residues. Germline CDR1 SQVTM, CDR2 ANQGSEA. The CDR3 protein is CSVACDRDYEQYF. The CDR3 region has the DNA TGCAGCGTTGCGTGCGACAGGGATTACGAGCAGTACTTC.

The table lists this clonotype with a few counts. This sequence joins TRBV20-1 and TRBJ2-1, with D unclear. The CDR3 covers 14 residues. Germline assignment: CDR1 DFQATT and CDR2 SNEGSKA (reference sequence). V lost 6 bases and J 2 bases, leaving 14 bases between the germline ends. CDR3 DNA: TGCAGTGCAACCGACAACCGACCCTACAATGAGCAGTTCTTC. Residues: CSATDNRPYNEQFF.

This clonotype came up a few times. This rearrangement joins TRBV6-4 to TRBJ2-3; 11 nucleotides agree with TRBD2. The germline V gene encodes CDR1 MRHNA and CDR2 SNTAGT. Unmatched junction bases numbered 3, after V lost 2 bases and J lost 2 bases. This CDR3 has 16 residues. The CDR3 DNA follows: TGTGCCAGCAGTGACCTAGCGGGGGGCGACACAGATACGCAGTATTTT. This gives the protein CASSDLAGGDTDTQYF.

In its sample, this clonotype was seen a few times. This sequence joins TRBV7-3 and TRBJ2-7; D perhaps matches TRBD2 (5 bases). Germline V gene data show CDR1 as SGHTA and CDR2 as FQGTGA. Trimming took off 1 base at V and 2 bases at J, with 15 bases between the two ends. The CDR3 spans 16 residues. The CDR3 region has the DNA TGTGCCAGCAGCTTAAAGCAGCGGACCTCGACCTACGAGCAGTACTTC. It is translated as CASSLKQRTSTYEQYF.

This clonotype was counted between two and nine times. The rearrangement links TRBV5-1 to TRBJ2-1; D may be TRBD1 or TRBD2 (6 bases each). The CDR3 has 14 residues. CDR1 is SGHRS, CDR2 YFSETQ, per germline. Trimming removed 4 bases at V and 7 bases at J, with 15 bases between. The CDR3: CASSSGVGGNEQFF. CDR3 nucleotides: TGCGCCAGCAGCAGTGGCGTAGGGGGGAATGAGCAGTTCTTC.

This clonotype was observed a handful of times. The CDR3 coding sequence is TGTGCCAGCAGCTTAGGTCCCGGTGAAGCTTTCTTT. Translation: CASSLGPGEAFF. J is TRBJ1-1 and V is TRBV7-9, with D unclear. Between the trimmed V and J ends, which lost 1 base and 7 bases, there was a span of 7 bases. CDR1 and CDR2 from the germline V gene are SEHNR and FQNEAQ (reference sequence). The CDR3 has 12 residues.

This clonotype was picked up a small number of times. The V call is TRBV28, the J call TRBJ2-7, with 7 bases lining up with TRBD2. The J call may be in error: the DNA end matches TRBJ2-5 better. This CDR3 is built from 16 residues. Germline V CDR1 and CDR2: MDHEN, SYDVKM. The CDR3 DNA sequence: TGTGCCAGCAGTCGCCGAGGAGCGGGGTTGGGTGAGACCCAGTACTTC. Its protein product is CASSRRGAGLGETQYF.

This clonotype occurred a few times. V usage is TRBV3-1 and J usage is TRBJ2-5; 11 bases are shared with TRBD2. The germline V gene encodes CDR1 LGHDT and CDR2 YNNKEL (reference sequence). The V segment lost 4 bases and the J segment 6 bases; nucleotides outside the gene matches: 10. CDR3 length equals 16 residues. CDR3 in amino acids: CASSLLAGGPGKTQYF. In DNA, the CDR3 is TGTGCCAGCAGCCTTTTAGCGGGGGGGCCTGGGAAGACCCAGTACTTC.

In DNA form, the CDR3 reads TGTGCCAGCAGCTGGAGTCCGGCGAACACTGAAGCTTTCTTT. It codes for CASSWSPANTEAFF. The J gene is TRBJ1-1, the V gene TRBV7-2; no clear D gene. Trimming pared 4 bases from V and 1 base from J, leaving 10 bases between. Germline lookup yields CDR1 SGHTA and CDR2 FQGNSA. The CDR3 sequence is 14 residues long.

In regard to this clonotype: A junction end diverges from the germline sequence, so it may reflect a read error. The CDR3 DNA follows: TGTGCCCGCAGCCCAGATGCTGATCAGCCCCAGCATTTT. Translation gives CARSPDADQPQHF. J is TRBJ1-5 and V is TRBV12-3 or TRBV12-4; D uncertain. This CDR3 comprises 13 residues.

The chain joins TRBV4-2 to TRBJ2-2, with a tentative D call TRBD2 (6 bases). This CDR3 spans 17 amino acids. V dropped 5 bases and J dropped 0 bases, with 16 bases sitting between them. CDR1 is LGHNA and CDR2 is YNFKEQ in the germline V gene. The CDR3 here is CASSSEPRGANTGELFF. CDR3 nucleotide sequence: TGTGCCAGCAGCAGCGAACCCCGCGGGGCGAACACCGGGGAGCTGTTTTTT.

This rearrangement joins TRBV7-2 to TRBJ1-4; the match to TRBD1 covers 9 bases. This CDR3 region has 15 residues. With V trimmed by 4 bases and J by 8 bases, 8 bases remained unmatched. Looked up from germline, CDR1 is SGHTA and CDR2 is FQGNSA. The CDR3 DNA reads TGTGCCAGCAGCTGGGCCGGGACAGGGTGGGAAAAACTGTTTTTT. The encoded protein is CASSWAGTGWEKLFF. The full variable domain, rest sourced from reference TRBV7-2 and TRBJ1-4, is GAGVSQSPSNKVTEKGKDVELRCDPISGHTALYWYRQSLGQGLEFLIYFQGNSAPDKSGLPSDRFSAERTGGSVSTLTIQRTQQEDSAVYLCASSWAGTGWEKLFFGSGTQLSVL.

This clonotype came up a few times. This chain uses TRBV12-3 or TRBV12-4 with TRBJ2-7, with D possibly being TRBD2 (5 bases). Near its end, the DNA agrees better with TRBJ2-5, so the J call may be wrong. The CDR3 extends over 13 amino acids. The CDR3, as DNA: TGTGCCAGCAGACTCAAGGACTCTACGACCCAGTACTTC. This encodes CASRLKDSTTQYF.

This clonotype was detected only a few times. V and J are TRBV6-2 or TRBV6-3 and TRBJ2-3; no clear D. The germline V gene encodes CDR1 MNHEY and CDR2 SVGEGT. Between the trimmed V and J ends, which lost 7 bases and 1 base, there was a span of 9 bases. The CDR3 is made up of 13 amino acids. The CDR3 is CASKPSGTDTQYF. The CDR3 DNA is TGTGCCAGCAAGCCATCAGGCACAGATACGCAGTATTTT.

The rearrangement joins TRBV27 to TRBJ2-7; D tentatively reads TRBD1 or TRBD2 (7 bases each). The V end lost 5 bases, the J end lost 2 bases, and 13 bases lay between the germline ends. CDR1 and CDR2 from the germline V gene are MNHEY and SMNVEV (reference sequence). The CDR3 covers 14 residues. Here the CDR3 DNA reads TGTGCCAGCAGTCTTCAGGGGGGGGCCTACGAGCAGTACTTC. As protein: CASSLQGGAYEQYF.

This clonotype was found a few times. The chain carries TRBV28 and TRBJ2-1; 10 nucleotides match TRBD2. The CDR3 runs to 14 residues. The junction had 8 bases not matched to a gene; V was cut back by 8 bases and J by 7 bases. CDR1 and CDR2 from the germline V gene are MDHEN and SYDVKM. CDR3 coding DNA: TGTGCCAGCGTCTCCGGGACTAGCGCGAATGAGCAGTTCTTC. Translation gives CASVSGTSANEQFF.